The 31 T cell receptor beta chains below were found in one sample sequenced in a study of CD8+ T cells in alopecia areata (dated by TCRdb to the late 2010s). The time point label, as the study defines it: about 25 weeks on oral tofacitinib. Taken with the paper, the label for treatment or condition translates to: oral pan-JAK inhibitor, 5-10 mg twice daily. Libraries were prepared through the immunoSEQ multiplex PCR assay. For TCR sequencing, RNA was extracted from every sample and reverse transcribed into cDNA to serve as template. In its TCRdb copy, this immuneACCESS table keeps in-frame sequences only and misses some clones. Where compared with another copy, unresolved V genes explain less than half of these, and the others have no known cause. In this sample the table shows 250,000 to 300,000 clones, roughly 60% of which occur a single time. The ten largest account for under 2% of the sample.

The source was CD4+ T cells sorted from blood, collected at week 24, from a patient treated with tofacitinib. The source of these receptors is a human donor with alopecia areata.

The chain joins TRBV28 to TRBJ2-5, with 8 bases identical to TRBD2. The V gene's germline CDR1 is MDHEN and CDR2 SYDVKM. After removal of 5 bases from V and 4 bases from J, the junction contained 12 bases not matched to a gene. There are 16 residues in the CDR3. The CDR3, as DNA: TGTGCCAGCAGTCCCTCCCAGCGGGGGCCCAGAGAGACCCAGTACTTC. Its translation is CASSPSQRGPRETQYF.

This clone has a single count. CDR3 in DNA: TGCGCCAGCAGCCAAGACCGGGACAGGGGAAAGACCCAGTACTTC. This translates into CASSQDRDRGKTQYF. The chain joins TRBV4-1 to TRBJ2-5; 10 positions match TRBD1. The germline V gene encodes CDR1 MGHRA and CDR2 YSYEKL. This CDR3 is 15 amino acids long. The trim removed 0 bases at V and 6 bases at J, leaving 4 bases unmatched.

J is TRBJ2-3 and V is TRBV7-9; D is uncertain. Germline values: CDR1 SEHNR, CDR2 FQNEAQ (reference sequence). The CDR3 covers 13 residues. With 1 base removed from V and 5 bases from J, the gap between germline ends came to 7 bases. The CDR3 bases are TGTGCCAGCAGCTTAGGCGGAATAGATACGCAGTATTTT. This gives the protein CASSLGGIDTQYF.

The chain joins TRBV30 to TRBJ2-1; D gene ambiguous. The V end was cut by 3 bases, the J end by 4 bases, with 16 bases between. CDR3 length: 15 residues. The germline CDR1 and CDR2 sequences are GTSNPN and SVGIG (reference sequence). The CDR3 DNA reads TGTGCCTGGAGCAGGTCAGTCCAACCATACAATGAGCAGTTCTTC. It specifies CAWSRSVQPYNEQFF.

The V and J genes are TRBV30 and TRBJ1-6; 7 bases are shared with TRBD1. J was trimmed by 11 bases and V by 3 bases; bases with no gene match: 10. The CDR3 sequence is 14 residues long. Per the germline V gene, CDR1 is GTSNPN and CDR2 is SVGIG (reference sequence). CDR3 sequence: CAWRVTGDSPPLHF. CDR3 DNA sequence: TGTGCCTGGAGGGTTACAGGGGATTCGCCACCCCTCCACTTT.

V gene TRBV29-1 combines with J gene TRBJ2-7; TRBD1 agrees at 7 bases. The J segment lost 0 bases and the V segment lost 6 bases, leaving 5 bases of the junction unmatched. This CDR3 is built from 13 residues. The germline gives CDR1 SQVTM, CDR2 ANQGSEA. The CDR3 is CSVTGTVSYEQYF. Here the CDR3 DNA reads TGCAGCGTAACCGGGACAGTCTCCTACGAGCAGTACTTC.

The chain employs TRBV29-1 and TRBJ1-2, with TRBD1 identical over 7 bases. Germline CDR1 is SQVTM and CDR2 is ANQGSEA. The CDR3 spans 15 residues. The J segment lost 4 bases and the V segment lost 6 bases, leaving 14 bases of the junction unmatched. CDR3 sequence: CSVQGPSRSVYGYTF. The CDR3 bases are TGCAGCGTACAGGGGCCCTCCCGCTCCGTCTATGGCTACACCTTC.

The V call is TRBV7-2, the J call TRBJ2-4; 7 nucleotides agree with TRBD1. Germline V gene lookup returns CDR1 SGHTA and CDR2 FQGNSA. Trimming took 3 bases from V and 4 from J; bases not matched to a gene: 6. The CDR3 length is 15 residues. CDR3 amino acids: CASSFEGARKNIQYF. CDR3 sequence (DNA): TGTGCCAGCAGCTTTGAGGGGGCGAGGAAAAACATTCAGTACTTC.

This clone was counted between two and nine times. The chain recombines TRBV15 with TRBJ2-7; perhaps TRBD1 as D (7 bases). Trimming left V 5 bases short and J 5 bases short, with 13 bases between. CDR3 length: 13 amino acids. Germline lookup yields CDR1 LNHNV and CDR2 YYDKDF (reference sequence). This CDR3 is CATSVAGGNEQYF. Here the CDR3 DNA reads TGTGCCACCAGCGTGGCAGGGGGGAACGAGCAGTACTTC.

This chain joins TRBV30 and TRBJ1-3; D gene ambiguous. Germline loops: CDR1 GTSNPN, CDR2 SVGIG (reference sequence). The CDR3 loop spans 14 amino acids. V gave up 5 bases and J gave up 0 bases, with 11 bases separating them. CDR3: CAWGRAFSGNTIYF. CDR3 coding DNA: TGTGCCTGGGGTAGGGCCTTCTCTGGAAACACCATATATTTT.

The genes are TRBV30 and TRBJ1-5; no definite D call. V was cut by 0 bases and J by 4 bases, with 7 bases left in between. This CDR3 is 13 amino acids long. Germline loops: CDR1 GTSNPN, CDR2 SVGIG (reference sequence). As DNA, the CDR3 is TGTGCCTGGAGTGTTCGCAGGAATCAGCCCCAGCATTTT. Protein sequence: CAWSVRRNQPQHF.

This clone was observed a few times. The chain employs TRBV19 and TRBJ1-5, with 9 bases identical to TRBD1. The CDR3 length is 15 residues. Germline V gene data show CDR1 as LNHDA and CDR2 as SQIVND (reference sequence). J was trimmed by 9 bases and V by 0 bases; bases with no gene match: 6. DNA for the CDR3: TGTGCCAGTAGTATAGAGTACAGGGGGCAGCGGCCCCAGCATTTT. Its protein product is CASSIEYRGQRPQHF. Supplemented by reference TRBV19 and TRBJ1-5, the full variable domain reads DGGITQSPKYLFRKEGQNVTLSCEQNLNHDAMYWYRQDPGQGLRLIYYSQIVNDFQKGDIAEGYSVSREKKESFPLTVTSAQKNPTAFYLCASSIEYRGQRPQHFGDGTRLSIL.

CDR3 residues: CSVERLGQSKETQYF. CDR3 nucleotide sequence: TGCAGCGTTGAAAGGCTGGGACAGTCGAAAGAGACCCAGTACTTC. The chain recombines TRBV29-1 with TRBJ2-5; 7 nucleotides align to TRBD1. The CDR3 extends over 15 amino acids. Losses at the gene ends were 2 bases for V and 3 bases for J; bases not matched to a gene: 9. In germline, CDR1 is SQVTM, CDR2 ANQGSEA.

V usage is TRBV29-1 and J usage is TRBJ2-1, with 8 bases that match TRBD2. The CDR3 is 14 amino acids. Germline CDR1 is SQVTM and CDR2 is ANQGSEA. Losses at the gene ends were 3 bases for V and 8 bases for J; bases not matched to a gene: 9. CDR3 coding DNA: TGCAGCGTTGATGGAGGCGGGGGGTCGGATGAGCAGTTCTTC. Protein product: CSVDGGGGSDEQFF.

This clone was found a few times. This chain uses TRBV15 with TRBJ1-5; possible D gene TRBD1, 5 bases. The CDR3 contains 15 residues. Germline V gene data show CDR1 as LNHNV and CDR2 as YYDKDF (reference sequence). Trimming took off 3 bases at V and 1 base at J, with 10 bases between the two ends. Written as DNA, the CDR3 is TGTGCCACCAGCAGTGACGCAGGGAGCAATCAGCCCCAGCATTTT. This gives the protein CATSSDAGSNQPQHF.

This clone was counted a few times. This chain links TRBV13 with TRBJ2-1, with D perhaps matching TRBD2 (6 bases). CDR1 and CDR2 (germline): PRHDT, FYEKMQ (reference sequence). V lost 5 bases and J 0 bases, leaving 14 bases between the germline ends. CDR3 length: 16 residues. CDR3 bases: TGTGCCAGCAGCCGCAGGGACTGGCTCTCCTACAATGAGCAGTTCTTC. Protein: CASSRRDWLSYNEQFF.

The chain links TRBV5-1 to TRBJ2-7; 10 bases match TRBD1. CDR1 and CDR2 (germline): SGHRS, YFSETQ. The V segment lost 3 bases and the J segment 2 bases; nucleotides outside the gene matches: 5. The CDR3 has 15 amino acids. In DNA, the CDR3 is TGCGCCAGCAGCTCCCGACAGGGGGCCACCTACGAGCAGTACTTC. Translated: CASSSRQGATYEQYF.

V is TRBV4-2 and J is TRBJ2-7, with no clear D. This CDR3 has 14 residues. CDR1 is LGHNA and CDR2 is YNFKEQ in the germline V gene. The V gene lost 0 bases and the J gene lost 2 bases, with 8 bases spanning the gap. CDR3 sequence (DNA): TGTGCCAGCAGCCAAGATGTGGGGACCTACGAGCAGTACTTC. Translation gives CASSQDVGTYEQYF.

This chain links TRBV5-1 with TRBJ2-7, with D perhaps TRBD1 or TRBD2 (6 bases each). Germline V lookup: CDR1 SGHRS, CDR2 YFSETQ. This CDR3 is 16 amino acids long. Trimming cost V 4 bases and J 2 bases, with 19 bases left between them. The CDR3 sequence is CASSRGGTQFPYEQYF. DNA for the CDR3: TGCGCCAGCAGCAGAGGAGGGACACAGTTTCCCTACGAGCAGTACTTC.

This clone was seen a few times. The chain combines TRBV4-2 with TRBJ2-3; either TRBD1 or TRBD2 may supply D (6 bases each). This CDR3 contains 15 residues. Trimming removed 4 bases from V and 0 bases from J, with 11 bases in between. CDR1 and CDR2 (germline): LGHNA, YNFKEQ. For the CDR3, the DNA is TGTGCCAGCAGCCCAGAGGGGGGTAGCACAGATACGCAGTATTTT. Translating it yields CASSPEGGSTDTQYF.

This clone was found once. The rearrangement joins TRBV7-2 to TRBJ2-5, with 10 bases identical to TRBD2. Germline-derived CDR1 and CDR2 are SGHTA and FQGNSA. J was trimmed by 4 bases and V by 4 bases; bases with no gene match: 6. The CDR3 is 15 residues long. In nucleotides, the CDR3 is TGTGCCAGCAGCTCCCAAAGCGGGGGGGCAGAGACCCAGTACTTC. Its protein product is CASSSQSGGAETQYF.

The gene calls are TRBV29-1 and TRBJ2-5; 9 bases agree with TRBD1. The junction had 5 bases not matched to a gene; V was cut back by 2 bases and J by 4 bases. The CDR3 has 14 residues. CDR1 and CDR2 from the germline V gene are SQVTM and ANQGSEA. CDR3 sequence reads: CSVERTGVGETQYF. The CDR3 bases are TGCAGCGTTGAAAGGACAGGGGTAGGAGAGACCCAGTACTTC.

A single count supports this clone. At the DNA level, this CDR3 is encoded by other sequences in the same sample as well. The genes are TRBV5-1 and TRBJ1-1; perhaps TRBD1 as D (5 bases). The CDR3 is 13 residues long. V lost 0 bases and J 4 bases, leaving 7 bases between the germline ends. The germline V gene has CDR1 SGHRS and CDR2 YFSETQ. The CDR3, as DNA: TGCGCCAGCAGCTTGGAGAGGGGCACTGAAGCTTTCTTT. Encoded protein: CASSLERGTEAFF.

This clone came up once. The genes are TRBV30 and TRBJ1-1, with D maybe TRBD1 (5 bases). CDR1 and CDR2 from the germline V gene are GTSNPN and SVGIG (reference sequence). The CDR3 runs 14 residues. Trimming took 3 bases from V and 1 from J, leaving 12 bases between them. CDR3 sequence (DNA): TGTGCCTGGAGGTCCAGGGTGGGGAACACTGAAGCTTTCTTT. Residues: CAWRSRVGNTEAFF.

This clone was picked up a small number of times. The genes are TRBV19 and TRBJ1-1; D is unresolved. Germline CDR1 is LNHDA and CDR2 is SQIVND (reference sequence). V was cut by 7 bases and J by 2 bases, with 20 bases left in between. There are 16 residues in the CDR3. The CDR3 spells CASMESALIPNTEAFF. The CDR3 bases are TGTGCCAGTATGGAGTCGGCCCTCATCCCAAACACTGAAGCTTTCTTT.

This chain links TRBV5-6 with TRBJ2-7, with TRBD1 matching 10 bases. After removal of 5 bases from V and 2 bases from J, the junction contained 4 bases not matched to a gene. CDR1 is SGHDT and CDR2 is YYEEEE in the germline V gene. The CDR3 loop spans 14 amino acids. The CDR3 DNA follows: TGTGCCAGCAGTCCCGGGACAGGGGCCTACGAGCAGTACTTC. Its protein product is CASSPGTGAYEQYF.

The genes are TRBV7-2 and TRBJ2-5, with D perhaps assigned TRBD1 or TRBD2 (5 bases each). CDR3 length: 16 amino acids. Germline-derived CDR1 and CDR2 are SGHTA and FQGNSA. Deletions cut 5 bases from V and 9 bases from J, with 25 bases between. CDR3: CASSLGTGIVWDPQYF. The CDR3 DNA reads TGTGCCAGCAGCCTGGGGACGGGGATAGTGTGGGATCCCCAGTACTTC.

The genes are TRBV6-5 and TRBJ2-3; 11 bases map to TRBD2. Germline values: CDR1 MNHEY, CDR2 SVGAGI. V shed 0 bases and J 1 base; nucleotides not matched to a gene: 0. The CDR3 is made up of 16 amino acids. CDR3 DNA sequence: TGTGCCAGCAGTTACTCGGGACTAGCGGGCACAGATACGCAGTATTTT. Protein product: CASSYSGLAGTDTQYF.

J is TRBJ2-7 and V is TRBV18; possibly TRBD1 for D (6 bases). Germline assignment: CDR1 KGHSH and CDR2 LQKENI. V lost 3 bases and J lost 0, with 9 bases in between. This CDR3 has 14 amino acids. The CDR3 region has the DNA TGTGCCAGCTCACCGGACAGCTCCTCCTACGAGCAGTACTTC. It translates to CASSPDSSSYEQYF.

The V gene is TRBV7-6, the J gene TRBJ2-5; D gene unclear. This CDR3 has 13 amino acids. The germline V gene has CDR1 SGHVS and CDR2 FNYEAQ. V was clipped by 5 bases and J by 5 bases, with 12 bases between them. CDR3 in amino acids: CASSVLSSETQYF. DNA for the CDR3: TGTGCCAGCAGCGTGCTTAGTAGCGAGACCCAGTACTTC.

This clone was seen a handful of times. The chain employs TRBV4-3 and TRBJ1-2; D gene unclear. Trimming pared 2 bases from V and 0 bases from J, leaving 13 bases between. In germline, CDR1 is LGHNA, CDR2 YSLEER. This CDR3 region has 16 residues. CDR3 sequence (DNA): TGCGCCAGCAGCCAATTGATGGCCTCGACTAACTATGGCTACACCTTC. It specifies CASSQLMASTNYGYTF.